This entry lists 2 T cell receptor beta chains sequenced from one sample in a study of T cell repertoires in cytomegalovirus infection. Their antigen targets remain unknown. TCRdb used MiXCR to reprocess the reads, holding one entry per CDR3 protein. The sample has about 60,000 distinct CDR3 sequences, approximately 36% seen once. The specimen sequenced was PBMCs, sequenced either directly or after in vitro stimulation (not recorded which). The receptors come from a human donor in good health (CMV status not recorded). Some clones in this sample may be carry-over from other donors' samples.

The chain recombines TRBV2 with TRBJ1-3, with D possibly TRBD1 on 5 matching bases. Trimming took 7 bases from V and 0 from J, leaving 13 bases between them. Germline V CDR1 and CDR2: SNHLY, FYNNEI. This CDR3 comprises 15 residues. In nucleotides, the CDR3 is TGTGCCAGCAAGCGGGACGATAGCTCTGGAAACACCATATATTTT. It translates to CASKRDDSSGNTIYF.

This chain joins TRBV29-1 and TRBJ2-7, with D possibly being TRBD1 (6 bases). CDR3 size: 14 residues. V was clipped by 7 bases and J by 2 bases, with 18 bases between them. CDR1 and CDR2 from the germline V gene are SQVTM and ANQGSEA. The CDR3 DNA reads as TGCAGCGGTAGGCAGGGGTTTCGGCCCTACGAGCAGTACTTC. Encoded protein: CSGRQGFRPYEQYF.